These 10 T cell receptor beta chains came from one sample sequenced in a study of blood T cells in healthy people across ages. Next came a second PCR, run for about 6 to 11 cycles, which used a sample-barcoded 5' primer along with a J-beta primer mix. TCRdb processed the 5' RACE reads anew with MiXCR; each CDR3 protein has one entry. This sample has 1.5 million to 2 million distinct CDR3 sequences; roughly 50% occur once, and the top ten carry roughly 2%. The sequenced material came from blood. These receptor sequences come from a woman in her forties in good health.

This clonotype was detected only a few times. This chain uses TRBV6-5 with TRBJ2-7; 9 positions agree with TRBD1. Trimming took 0 bases from V and 3 from J; bases not matched to a gene: 3. Germline V CDR1 and CDR2: MNHEY, SVGAGI. The CDR3 totals 15 residues. In DNA form, the CDR3 reads TGTGCCAGCAGTTACTCCGGGACAGGGCTCTACGAGCAGTACTTC. Its translation is CASSYSGTGLYEQYF.

The V call is TRBV18, the J call TRBJ2-5, with 8 nucleotides matching TRBD1. From germline, CDR1 is KGHSH and CDR2 LQKENI. The CDR3 is made up of 14 amino acids. The V gene end was trimmed by 5 bases and the J gene end by 4 bases; junction bases not matched to a gene: 6. The CDR3 DNA reads as TGTGCCAGCTCAGTGGACAGGGTCGGAGAGACCCAGTACTTC. Protein sequence: CASSVDRVGETQYF. Supplemented by reference TRBV18 and TRBJ2-5, the full variable domain reads NAGVMQNPRHLVRRRGQEARLRCSPMKGHSHVYWYRQLPEEGLKFMVYLQKENIIDESGMPKERFSAEFPKEGPSILRIQQVVRGDSAAYFCASSVDRVGETQYFGPGTRLLVL.

A few counts support this clonotype. The chain recombines TRBV4-2 with TRBJ2-5, with 8 bases aligning to TRBD2. CDR1 and CDR2 from the germline V gene are LGHNA and YNFKEQ. The CDR3 is 22 amino acids. Germline trimming cut 3 bases from V and 1 base from J; bases unmatched to any gene: 25. CDR3 DNA: TGTGCCAGCAGCCAGATCCCTCCTGATGAGAGTAGCGGGGCCAACCTCCAAGAGACCCAGTACTTC. It yields the protein CASSQIPPDESSGANLQETQYF.

The chain is built from TRBV6-2 or TRBV6-3 and TRBJ1-1, with 8 nucleotides matching TRBD1. The germline V gene encodes CDR1 MNHEY and CDR2 SVGEGT. There are 16 residues in the CDR3. The V segment lost 5 bases and the J segment 0 bases; nucleotides outside the gene matches: 8. The CDR3 DNA reads TGTGCCAGCAGTCTTGGACAGGGTCGGGTGAACACTGAAGCTTTCTTT. This gives the protein CASSLGQGRVNTEAFF.

This clonotype has just a few counts. J is TRBJ2-1 and V is TRBV7-2, with TRBD2 matching over 9 bases. Germline lookup yields CDR1 SGHTA and CDR2 FQGNSA. This CDR3 comprises 16 residues. V lost 2 bases and J lost 6; bases outside the gene matches: 8. The CDR3 region has the DNA TGTGCCAGCAGCTTACTAGGCGGGGGGGCCTCCAATGAGCAGTTCTTC. Translating gives CASSLLGGGASNEQFF.

The genes are TRBV4-3 and TRBJ2-3; D not resolved. Germline V gene sequence: CDR1 LGHNA, CDR2 YSLEER. The V and J ends lost 3 bases and 11 bases respectively, with 24 bases between them. CDR3 size: 16 residues. CDR3 amino acids: CASSQTDSLVSTRQYF. CDR3 coding DNA: TGCGCCAGCAGCCAGACGGATTCGCTCGTGAGCACGAGGCAGTATTTT.

The rearrangement links TRBV7-9 to TRBJ1-6, with unresolved D. Germline V gene data show CDR1 as SEHNR and CDR2 as FQNEAQ (reference sequence). V lost 5 bases, J lost 11 bases, and 13 bases lay in between. The CDR3 runs 13 residues. The CDR3 protein is CASSPMETTPLHF. The CDR3 region has the DNA TGTGCCAGCAGCCCTATGGAGACGACACCCCTCCACTTT.

This clonotype turned up a few times. The genes are TRBV28 and TRBJ2-3; perhaps TRBD2 as D (5 bases). This CDR3 comprises 15 residues. Germline V gene sequence: CDR1 MDHEN, CDR2 SYDVKM. Trimming left V 3 bases short and J 1 base short, with 11 bases between. The CDR3: CASSFEGEGTDTQYF. The CDR3 DNA is TGTGCCAGCAGTTTTGAGGGTGAGGGCACAGATACGCAGTATTTT.

A few counts support this clonotype. The chain recombines TRBV2 with TRBJ2-5; a weak D match, TRBD1 (5 bases). Germline V lookup: CDR1 SNHLY, CDR2 FYNNEI. The CDR3 spans 15 residues. V lost 3 bases, J lost 5 bases, and 16 bases lay in between. The DNA for the CDR3 is TGTGCCAGCAGTGAGGGGCAGCCCACACAGGAGACCCAGTACTTC. This codes for CASSEGQPTQETQYF.

This chain uses TRBV2 with TRBJ2-7, with D perhaps assigned TRBD1 or TRBD2 (5 bases each). V was cut by 6 bases and J by 3 bases, with 15 bases left in between. CDR3 length equals 14 residues. CDR1 and CDR2 from the germline V gene are SNHLY and FYNNEI. CDR3 sequence (DNA): TGTGCCAGCAGACTTACGGGACGGAACTACGAGCAGTACTTC. Amino acid sequence: CASRLTGRNYEQYF.